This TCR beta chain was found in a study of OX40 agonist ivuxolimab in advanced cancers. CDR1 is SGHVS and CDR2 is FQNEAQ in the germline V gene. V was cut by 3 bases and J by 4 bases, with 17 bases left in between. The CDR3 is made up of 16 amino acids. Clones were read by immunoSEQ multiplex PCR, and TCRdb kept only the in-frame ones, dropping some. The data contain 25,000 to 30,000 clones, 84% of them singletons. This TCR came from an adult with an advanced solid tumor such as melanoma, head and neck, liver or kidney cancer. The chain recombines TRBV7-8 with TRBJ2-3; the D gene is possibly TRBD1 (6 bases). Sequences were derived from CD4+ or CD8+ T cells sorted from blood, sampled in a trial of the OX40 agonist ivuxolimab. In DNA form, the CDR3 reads TGTGCCAGCAGCTTCACTACCAGGGGATTTGCAGATACGCAGTATTTT. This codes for CASSFTTRGFADTQYF.